One TCR beta chain is described in this entry. MiXCR was run by TCRdb on the 5' RACE reads, yielding one entry per CDR3 protein. In the table there are approximately 240,000 distinct CDR3 sequences, 16% of which are singletons. The entry originates in a study of T-cell memory formation after mild COVID-19. The CDR3 extends over 14 amino acids. Germline CDR1 SGHKS, CDR2 YYEKEE (reference sequence). V was shortened by 3 bases and J by 2 bases, with 10 bases between the two germline ends. This receptor was taken from a man aged 18 to 35 who had mild COVID-19 (a few samples of this study predate the infection). Cell type and time point are not known. Sequenced input: PBMCs or a T cell subset sorted from them (not recorded which). The chain has TRBV5-5 and TRBJ2-3; D gene uncertain. The CDR3 reads CASSWVGITDTQYF. The CDR3, as DNA: TGTGCCAGCAGCTGGGTGGGAATCACAGATACGCAGTATTTT.